This TCR beta chain was identified during a study of T cell repertoires in cytomegalovirus infection. The study, taken as a whole, reports: Public TCR beta family frequency separated CMV-and-HLA carriers, including in an independent cohort. HLA-C-restricted CMV clonotypes gave the most frequent clonotype in two of eight donors.

TCRdb re-analysed the reads in MiXCR, keeping a single row per CDR3 protein. There are almost 550,000 distinct CDR3 sequences in the sample; approximately 15% occur only once, and 24% lies in the top ten. This clonotype was seen many times. The antigen is not known. Sequenced: CD8+ T cells from PBMCs. The sequence was obtained from a human donor in good health (CMV status not recorded). Some clones in this sample may be carry-over from other donors' samples.

In nucleotides, the CDR3 is TGTGCTAGTGGTTTGGTAAGGGCTGCCCCTAGCTCCTACAATGAGCAGTTCTTC. Its protein product is CASGLVRAAPSSYNEQFF. J is TRBJ2-1 and V is TRBV12-5, with D uncertain. The CDR3 contains 18 residues. Germline V gives CDR1 LGHNT, CDR2 FRNRAP. V was trimmed by 0 bases and J by 0 bases, leaving 15 bases between them. Combining the CDR3 with reference TRBV12-5 and TRBJ2-1 gives the whole variable domain DARVTQTPRHKVTEMGQEVTMRCQPILGHNTVFWYRQTMMQGLELLAYFRNRAPLDDSGMPKDRFSAEMPDATLATLKIQPSEPRDSAVYFCASGLVRAAPSSYNEQFFGPGTRLTVL.